The clone carrying this T cell receptor (beta chain) was observed at least ten times. Its antigen remains unidentified. V lost 6 bases and J 0 bases, leaving 18 bases between the germline ends. Germline CDR1 SNHLY, CDR2 FYNNEI. The CDR3 runs 18 residues. This entry comes from a study of beta chain features in type 1 diabetes. Turning to the study itself: Taken together, all samples contributed around 100 million examined sorted cells.

Overall study results and limits: Unsettled here was the matter of whether HLA type influences TCRB rearrangement. A cDNA-based sequencing approach could over-represent cells with high TCR expression. Type 1 diabetes patients had moderately but significantly shorter TCRB CDR3s in all four CD4+ subsets.

Expressed TCRB transcripts were sequenced because the isolated RNA had all been reverse transcribed beforehand. Some clones are missing from TCRdb's copy, which holds only in-frame ones; the method was immunoSEQ multiplex PCR. This table holds around 710,000 clones, approximately 13% found once. V and J are TRBV2 and TRBJ2-6, with D perhaps TRBD1 or TRBD2 (5 bases each). The clonotype comes from a man aged 25-45 years with type 1 diabetes. Sequenced input: naive CD4+ T cells from blood. The CDR3 sequence: CASRRDGGPISGANVLTF. The CDR3 nucleotides are TGTGCCAGCAGGAGGGACGGCGGACCGATCTCTGGGGCCAACGTCCTGACTTTC.